The TCR beta chain described here comes from a study of patients and donors after allogeneic stem cell transplantation. TCRdb re-called the RT-PCR reads through MiXCR, storing one row per CDR3 protein. Among about 960,000 distinct CDR3 sequences listed, roughly 18% were seen once. The CDR3 loop spans 11 amino acids. The germline V gene encodes CDR1 DFQATT and CDR2 SNEGSKA (reference sequence). With 3 bases removed from V and 5 bases from J, the gap between germline ends came to 8 bases. The genes are TRBV20-1 and TRBJ2-7; D unresolved. Sample: blood, either unsorted or a sorted T cell fraction (not recorded which). The origin of this receptor is a human donor who was either an allogeneic HSCT recipient or a stem cell or donor lymphocyte infusion donor (not recorded which). It is not recorded whose cells these are; they may come from a transplant donor. The CDR3 reads CSASTSHEQYF. CDR3 sequence (DNA): TGCAGTGCTAGTACGAGCCACGAGCAGTACTTC.